These 23 T cell receptor beta chains came from one sample sequenced in a study of blood T cell repertoires in COVID-19. Sequencing was performed with immunoSEQ multiplex PCR; in TCRdb, only in-frame clones are kept and a portion is missing. Of about 320,000 clones detected, 70% to 90% appear once; the ten largest clones hold 5.5% to 7%. The sequencing input was PBMCs or T cells enriched from blood (not recorded which). These receptors all come from a woman aged 30 to 39 who had recovered from COVID-19.

This chain joins TRBV21-1 and TRBJ1-4; TRBD1 reflects the table's D call only, with no check against the DNA. TRBV21-1 is labeled a pseudogene. This CDR3 has 15 residues. Here the CDR3 reads CASIVSATPNEKLFF. The CDR3 nucleotides are TGTGCCAGCATAGTCTCCGCGACACCCAATGAAAAACTGTTTTTT.

This clone appeared a few times. The chain uses TRBV19 and TRBJ1-1; 7 bases fit TRBD1. Germline assignment: CDR1 LNHDA and CDR2 SQIVND (reference sequence). This CDR3 is 13 amino acids long. V trimming: 10 bases; J trimming: 4 bases; junction bases outside the gene matches: 9. Here the CDR3 reads CATVRGHSTEAFF. The CDR3 DNA reads as TGTGCCACCGTTAGGGGGCATTCCACTGAAGCTTTCTTT.

The rearrangement uses TRBV2 and TRBJ2-2; 7 bases line up with TRBD1. This CDR3 is 14 amino acids long. V was clipped by 11 bases and J by 4 bases; unmatched bases: 10. The germline gives CDR1 SNHLY, CDR2 FYNNEI. The CDR3 sequence: CAVPGQKATGELFF. The CDR3, as DNA: TGTGCCGTTCCGGGACAGAAAGCCACCGGGGAGCTGTTTTTT.

The V and J genes are TRBV6-5 and TRBJ1-5, with D possibly TRBD1 on 5 matching bases. V lost 5 bases and J lost 2, with 13 bases in between. Per the germline V gene, CDR1 is MNHEY and CDR2 is SVGAGI. The CDR3 covers 15 residues. The CDR3 nucleotides are TGTGCCAGCAGTAAGGGGTCCCGAGGCAATCAGCCCCAGCATTTT. Translating gives CASSKGSRGNQPQHF.

J is TRBJ2-5 and V is TRBV7-2; D call uncertain. Germline values: CDR1 SGHTA, CDR2 FQGNSA. V was cut by 5 bases and J by 14 bases, with 21 bases left in between. This CDR3 spans 13 amino acids. In DNA, the CDR3 is TGTGCCAGCAGCCCCCTATGGGCTGACCCCCTCTACTTC. Its protein product is CASSPLWADPLYF.

J is TRBJ1-1 and V is TRBV15; 9 bases match TRBD1. Per the germline V gene, CDR1 is LNHNV and CDR2 is YYDKDF (reference sequence). This CDR3 comprises 16 residues. The trim removed 2 bases at V and 8 bases at J, leaving 12 bases unmatched. CDR3 bases: TGTGCCACCAGCAGAACAACAGGGGGCCCCTTGAGGGAAGCTTTCTTT. It encodes CATSRTTGGPLREAFF. The entire variable domain, with the rest obtained from reference TRBV15 and TRBJ1-1, is as follows: DAMVIQNPRYQVTQFGKPVTLSCSQTLNHNVMYWYQQKSSQAPKLLFHYYDKDFNNEADTPDNFQSRRPNTSFCFLDIRSPGLGDTAMYLCATSRTTGGPLREAFFGQGTRLTVV.

The chain is built from TRBV6-5 and TRBJ2-1; TRBD2 matches 7 bases. This CDR3 contains 15 residues. Unmatched junction bases numbered 6, after V lost 2 bases and J lost 5 bases. From germline, CDR1 is MNHEY and CDR2 SVGAGI. DNA of the CDR3: TGTGCCAGCAGTTACGATGGGGGGGGAGACAATGAGCAGTTCTTC. It is translated as CASSYDGGGDNEQFF.

The chain employs TRBV11-2 and TRBJ1-1, with a possible D match to TRBD1 (5 bases). V lost 2 bases and J 6 bases, leaving 22 bases between the germline ends. In germline, CDR1 is SGHAT, CDR2 FQNNGV. The CDR3 has 17 residues. The CDR3 nucleotides are TGTGCCAGCAGCTTATTTAGTTTATTCCAGGGTACTCCTGAAGCTTTCTTT. Its translation: CASSLFSLFQGTPEAFF.

The chain links TRBV7-2 to TRBJ1-4; D is perhaps TRBD1 (6 bases). Per the germline V gene, CDR1 is SGHTA and CDR2 is FQGNSA. V lost 0 bases to trimming and J lost 8 bases, with 13 bases between them. The CDR3 contains 15 residues. The CDR3 reads CASSLASGAGEKLFF. The CDR3 DNA sequence: TGTGCCAGCAGCTTAGCGTCAGGGGCGGGCGAAAAACTGTTTTTT.

The chain recombines TRBV15 with TRBJ2-1, with D possibly matching TRBD2 (7 bases). Per germline, CDR1 LNHNV and CDR2 YYDKDF (reference sequence). The CDR3 has 16 amino acids. V was shortened by 5 bases and J by 5 bases, with 19 bases between the two germline ends. CDR3 region: CATSPRGGLADNEQFF. The CDR3, as DNA: TGTGCCACCAGCCCCCGCGGGGGCTTAGCGGACAATGAGCAGTTCTTC.

The chain is built from TRBV12-5 and TRBJ2-3, with 14 bases identical to TRBD2. The CDR3 is made up of 16 amino acids. CDR1 is LGHNT, CDR2 FRNRAP, per germline. V lost 5 bases and J lost 5; bases outside the gene matches: 6. The CDR3 DNA reads TGTGCTAGTGGTGCGGGACTAGCGGGGGCGTTAGATACGCAGTATTTT. Translation: CASGAGLAGALDTQYF.

This sequence joins TRBV5-1 and TRBJ2-5; 8 nucleotides match TRBD2. With V trimmed by 4 bases and J by 4 bases, 15 bases remained unmatched. This CDR3 has 17 residues. Germline CDR1 SGHRS, CDR2 YFSETQ. The CDR3 DNA reads TGCGCCAGCAGCCCTGGCCGGGGGGGCAGTTTGGGAGAGACCCAGTACTTC. It codes for CASSPGRGGSLGETQYF.

This clone has only one observation. The rearrangement uses TRBV21-1 and TRBJ1-1; the table's D call of TRBD1 was not tested on the DNA. TRBV21-1 is tagged as a pseudogene. The CDR3 contains 14 residues. Here the CDR3 DNA reads TGTGCCAGCAGCAGCCAAGCAGGCAACACTGAAGCTTTCTTT. This codes for CASSSQAGNTEAFF.

This chain's CDR3 is CASSRLQGGGLGEQFF. Written as DNA, the CDR3 is TGTGCCAGTAGCCGGCTACAGGGGGGAGGTTTAGGTGAGCAGTTCTTC. V is TRBV19 and J is TRBJ2-1; 8 bases line up with TRBD1. With 6 bases clipped from V and 9 bases from J, the junction kept 16 bases outside the gene matches. Germline V gene lookup returns CDR1 LNHDA and CDR2 SQIVND (reference sequence). This CDR3 contains 16 residues.

This chain uses TRBV9 with TRBJ1-4; a weak D match, TRBD1 (6 bases). This CDR3 comprises 14 residues. Germline assignment: CDR1 SGDLS and CDR2 YYNGEE. Deletions cut 3 bases from V and 7 bases from J, with 13 bases between. The CDR3 region has the DNA TGTGCCAGCAGCGAGGGGGGGATTGGTGAAAAACTGTTTTTT. Protein product: CASSEGGIGEKLFF.

The chain employs TRBV5-4 and TRBJ2-7, with 7 bases fitting TRBD1. Germline V gene lookup returns CDR1 SGHNT and CDR2 YYREEE (reference sequence). This CDR3 contains 14 residues. J was trimmed by 2 bases and V by 0 bases; bases with no gene match: 2. In nucleotides, the CDR3 is TGTGCCAGCAGCTTGGCACAGGGGCCCTACGAGCAGTACTTC. This translates into CASSLAQGPYEQYF.

The V call is TRBV21-1, the J call TRBJ2-7; whether TRBD2, the table's D call, matches the DNA was not checked. TRBV21-1 is described as a pseudogene. CDR3 length: 12 residues. The CDR3: CASSKGAYEQYF. The CDR3 nucleotides read TGTGCCAGCAGCAAAGGCGCCTACGAGCAGTACTTC.

The chain recombines TRBV6-2 or TRBV6-3 with TRBJ1-6, with D possibly matching TRBD1 (5 bases). The CDR3 sequence is 12 residues long. With 2 bases removed from V and 11 bases from J, the gap between germline ends came to 7 bases. Germline values: CDR1 MNHEY, CDR2 SVGEGT. CDR3: CASSYGAPPLHF. DNA of the CDR3: TGTGCCAGCAGTTACGGGGCACCACCCCTCCACTTT.

The V call is TRBV4-1, the J call TRBJ2-1, with D possibly matching TRBD2 (5 bases). This CDR3 has 17 residues. The V gene lost 0 bases and the J gene lost 0 bases, with 12 bases spanning the gap. The V gene's germline CDR1 is MGHRA and CDR2 YSYEKL. The CDR3 reads CASSQEGSTSSYNEQFF. The CDR3 DNA follows: TGCGCCAGCAGCCAAGAGGGCAGTACTAGCTCCTACAATGAGCAGTTCTTC.

This chain connects TRBV19 to TRBJ2-3; the D gene is possibly TRBD1 (6 bases). V lost 5 bases and J lost 1, with 16 bases in between. Germline V gene data show CDR1 as LNHDA and CDR2 as SQIVND (reference sequence). The CDR3 consists of 16 residues. CDR3 residues: CASSAPQGIGTDTQYF. CDR3 coding DNA: TGTGCCAGTAGTGCACCCCAGGGGATAGGCACAGATACGCAGTATTTT.

This sequence joins TRBV30 and TRBJ1-4, with a weak D call TRBD1 (5 bases). V lost 4 bases and J lost 8, with 8 bases in between. Germline lookup yields CDR1 GTSNPN and CDR2 SVGIG (reference sequence). The CDR3 sequence is 11 residues long. In nucleotides, the CDR3 is TGTGCCTGGAATCGACAGGAAAAACTGTTTTTT. Its protein product is CAWNRQEKLFF.

J is TRBJ1-1 and V is TRBV12-5, with D perhaps matching TRBD1 (5 bases). Deletions cut 5 bases from V and 5 bases from J, with 18 bases between. The CDR3 spans 15 residues. Germline V gene data show CDR1 as LGHNT and CDR2 as FRNRAP. CDR3 sequence: CASGTSAGLLTEAFF. As DNA, the CDR3 is TGTGCTAGTGGTACTTCCGCGGGGCTTTTGACTGAAGCTTTCTTT. Together with reference TRBV12-5 and TRBJ1-1, the CDR3 gives the full variable domain: DARVTQTPRHKVTEMGQEVTMRCQPILGHNTVFWYRQTMMQGLELLAYFRNRAPLDDSGMPKDRFSAEMPDATLATLKIQPSEPRDSAVYFCASGTSAGLLTEAFFGQGTRLTVV.

The gene calls are TRBV11-1 and TRBJ1-1; 8 bases match TRBD1. V was clipped by 4 bases and J by 0 bases; unmatched bases: 1. The CDR3 has 14 residues. Germline V gene sequence: CDR1 SGHAT, CDR2 FQDESV (reference sequence). CDR3 in amino acids: CASSWDRLNTEAFF. The DNA of the CDR3 is TGTGCCAGCAGCTGGGACAGGTTGAACACTGAAGCTTTCTTT.